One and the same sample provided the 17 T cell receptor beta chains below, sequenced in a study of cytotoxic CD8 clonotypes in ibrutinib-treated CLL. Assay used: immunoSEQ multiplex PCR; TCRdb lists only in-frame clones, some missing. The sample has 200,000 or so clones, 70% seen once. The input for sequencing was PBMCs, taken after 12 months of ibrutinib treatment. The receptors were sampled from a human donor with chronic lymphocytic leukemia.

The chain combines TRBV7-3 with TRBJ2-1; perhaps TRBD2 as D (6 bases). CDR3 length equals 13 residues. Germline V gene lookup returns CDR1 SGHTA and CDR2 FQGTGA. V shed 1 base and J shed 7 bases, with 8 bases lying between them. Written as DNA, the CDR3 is TGTGCCAGCAGCTTAATCAGCGGGAATGAGCAGTTCTTC. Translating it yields CASSLISGNEQFF.

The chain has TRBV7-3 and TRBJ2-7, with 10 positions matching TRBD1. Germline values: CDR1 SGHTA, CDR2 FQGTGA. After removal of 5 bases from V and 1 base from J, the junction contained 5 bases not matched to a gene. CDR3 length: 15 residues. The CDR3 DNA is TGTGCCAGCAGCACGACAGGGGGCGCTTCCTACGAGCAGTACTTC. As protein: CASSTTGGASYEQYF.

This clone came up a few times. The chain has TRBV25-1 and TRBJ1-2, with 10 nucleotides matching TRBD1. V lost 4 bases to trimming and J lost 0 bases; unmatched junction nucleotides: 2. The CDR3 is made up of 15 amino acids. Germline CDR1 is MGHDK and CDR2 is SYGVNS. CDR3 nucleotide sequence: TGTGCCAGCAGTGGTGGGACAGGGGCTAACTATGGCTACACCTTC. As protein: CASSGGTGANYGYTF.

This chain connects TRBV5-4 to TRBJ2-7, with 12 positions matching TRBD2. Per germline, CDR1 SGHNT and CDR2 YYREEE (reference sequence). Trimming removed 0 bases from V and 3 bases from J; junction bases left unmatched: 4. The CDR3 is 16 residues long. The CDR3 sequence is CASSLDLGLAGYEQYF. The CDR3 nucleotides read TGTGCCAGCAGCTTGGATCTGGGACTAGCGGGCTACGAGCAGTACTTC.

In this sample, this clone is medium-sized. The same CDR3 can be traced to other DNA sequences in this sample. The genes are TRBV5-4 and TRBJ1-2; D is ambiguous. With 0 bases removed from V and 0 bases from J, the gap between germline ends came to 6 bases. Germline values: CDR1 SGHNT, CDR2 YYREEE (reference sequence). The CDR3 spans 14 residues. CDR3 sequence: CASSLGGTNYGYTF. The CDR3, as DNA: TGTGCCAGCAGCTTGGGAGGGACTAACTATGGCTACACCTTC.

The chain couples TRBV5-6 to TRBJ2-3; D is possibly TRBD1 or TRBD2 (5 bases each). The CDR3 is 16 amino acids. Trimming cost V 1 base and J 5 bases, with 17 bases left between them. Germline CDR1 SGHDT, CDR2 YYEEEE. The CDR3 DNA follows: TGTGCCAGCAGCTTGTGGGAGAGGCTGAGGGGAGATACGCAGTATTTT. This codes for CASSLWERLRGDTQYF. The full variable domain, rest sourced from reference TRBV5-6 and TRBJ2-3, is DAGVTQSPTHLIKTRGQQVTLRCSPKSGHDTVSWYQQALGQGPQFIFQYYEEEERQRGNFPDRFSGHQFPNYSSELNVNALLLGDSALYLCASSLWERLRGDTQYFGPGTRLTVL.

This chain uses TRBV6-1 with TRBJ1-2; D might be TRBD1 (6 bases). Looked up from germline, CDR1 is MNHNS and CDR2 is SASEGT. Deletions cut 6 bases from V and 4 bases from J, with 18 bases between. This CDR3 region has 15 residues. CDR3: CASRNRESPFYGYTF. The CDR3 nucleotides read TGTGCCAGCAGAAACAGGGAGTCCCCATTCTATGGCTACACCTTC.

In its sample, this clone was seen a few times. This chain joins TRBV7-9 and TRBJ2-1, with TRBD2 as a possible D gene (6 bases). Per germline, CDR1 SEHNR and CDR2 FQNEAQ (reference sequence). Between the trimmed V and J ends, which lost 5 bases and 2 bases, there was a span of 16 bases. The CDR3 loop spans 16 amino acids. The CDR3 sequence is CASSPLGGAAYNEQFF. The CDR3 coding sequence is TGTGCCAGCAGCCCCCTCGGCGGGGCGGCCTACAATGAGCAGTTCTTC.

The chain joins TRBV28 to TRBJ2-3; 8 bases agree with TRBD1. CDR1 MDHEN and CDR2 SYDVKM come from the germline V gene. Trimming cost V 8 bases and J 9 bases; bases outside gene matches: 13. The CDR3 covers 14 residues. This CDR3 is CASHTGGRGRTQYF. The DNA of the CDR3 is TGTGCCAGCCATACAGGGGGACGGGGCAGGACGCAGTATTTT.

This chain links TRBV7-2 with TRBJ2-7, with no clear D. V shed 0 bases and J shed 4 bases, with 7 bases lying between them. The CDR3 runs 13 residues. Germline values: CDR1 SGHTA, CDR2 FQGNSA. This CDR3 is CASSLAAVYEQYF. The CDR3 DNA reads TGTGCCAGCAGCTTAGCGGCCGTGTACGAGCAGTACTTC.

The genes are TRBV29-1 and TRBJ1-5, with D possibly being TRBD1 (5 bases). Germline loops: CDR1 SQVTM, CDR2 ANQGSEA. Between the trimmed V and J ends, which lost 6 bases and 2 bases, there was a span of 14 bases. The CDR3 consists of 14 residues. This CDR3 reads CSVDYGGGNQPQHF. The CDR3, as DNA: TGCAGCGTGGACTACGGGGGTGGCAATCAGCCCCAGCATTTT.

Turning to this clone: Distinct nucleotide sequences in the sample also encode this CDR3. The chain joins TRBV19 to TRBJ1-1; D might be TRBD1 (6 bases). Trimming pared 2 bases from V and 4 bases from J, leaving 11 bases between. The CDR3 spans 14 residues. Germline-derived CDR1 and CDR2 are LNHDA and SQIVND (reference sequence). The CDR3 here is CASSIPQGRTEAFF. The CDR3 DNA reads TGTGCCAGTAGTATACCACAGGGCCGCACTGAAGCTTTCTTT.

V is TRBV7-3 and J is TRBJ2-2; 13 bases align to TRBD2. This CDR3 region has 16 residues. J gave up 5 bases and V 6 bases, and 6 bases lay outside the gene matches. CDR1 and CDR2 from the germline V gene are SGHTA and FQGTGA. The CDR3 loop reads CASSRTSGRGTGELFF. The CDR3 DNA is TGTGCCAGCAGTCGGACTAGCGGGAGAGGGACCGGGGAGCTGTTTTTT.

CDR3 region: CASSVVWSTEAFF. The CDR3 DNA is TGTGCCAGCAGCGTAGTGTGGAGCACTGAAGCTTTCTTT. The rearrangement links TRBV9 to TRBJ1-1; unclear D gene. The V gene lost 0 bases and the J gene lost 4 bases, with 7 bases spanning the gap. Germline V gene lookup returns CDR1 SGDLS and CDR2 YYNGEE. The CDR3 consists of 13 residues. Variable domain in full (rest from reference TRBV9 and TRBJ1-1): DSGVTQTPKHLITATGQRVTLRCSPRSGDLSVYWYQQSLDQGLQFLIQYYNGEERAKGNILERFSAQQFPDLHSELNLSSLELGDSALYFCASSVVWSTEAFFGQGTRLTVV.

The CDR3 loop is CASSLWVGSPEAFF. CDR3 bases: TGTGCCAGCAGTTTATGGGTGGGGAGCCCTGAAGCTTTCTTT. The rearrangement links TRBV28 to TRBJ1-1; D gene ambiguous. The CDR3 is 14 residues long. The germline CDR1 and CDR2 sequences are MDHEN and SYDVKM. Trimming shortened V by 0 bases and J by 6 bases, and 11 bases separated the two germline ends.

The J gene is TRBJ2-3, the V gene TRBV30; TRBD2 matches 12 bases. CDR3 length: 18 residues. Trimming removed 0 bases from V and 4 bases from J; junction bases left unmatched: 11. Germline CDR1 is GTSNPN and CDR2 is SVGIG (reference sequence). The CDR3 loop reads CAWSVTRTSGVLADTQYF. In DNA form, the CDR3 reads TGTGCCTGGAGTGTAACACGGACTAGCGGGGTCCTGGCAGATACGCAGTATTTT.

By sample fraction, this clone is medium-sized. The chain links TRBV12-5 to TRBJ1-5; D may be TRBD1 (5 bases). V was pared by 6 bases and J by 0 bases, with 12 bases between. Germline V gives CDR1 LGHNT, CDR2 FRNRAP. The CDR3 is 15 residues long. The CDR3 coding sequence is TGTGCTAGTGGGAGGGACGGGAATAGCAATCAGCCCCAGCATTTT. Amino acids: CASGRDGNSNQPQHF.